One and the same sample provided the 12 T cell receptor beta chains below, sequenced in a study of T cells in Graves' hyperthyroidism and ophthalmopathy. What was amplified from RNA transcripts were TCR beta CDR3 regions. The HTBI primer set drove a first-round RT-PCR of the TCR CDR3. Each CDR3 protein gets one entry after TCRdb re-called the multiplex PCR reads with MiXCR. This table has 20,000 to 30,000 distinct CDR3 sequences, 49% appearing once. The sequenced sample was blood. The receptor set was obtained from a woman between 40 and 55 years old with Graves' hyperthyroidism that later progressed to Graves' ophthalmopathy.

V and J are TRBV6-4 and TRBJ2-3, with D possibly TRBD2 on 6 matching bases. Deletions cut 2 bases from V and 0 bases from J, with 6 bases between. Germline loops: CDR1 MRHNA, CDR2 SNTAGT. The CDR3 length is 14 residues. The chain's CDR3 is CASSDGTSTDTQYF. The CDR3 DNA sequence: TGTGCCAGCAGTGACGGGACTAGCACAGATACGCAGTATTTT.

This chain connects TRBV20-1 to TRBJ2-2; D uncertain. Germline V gene data show CDR1 as DFQATT and CDR2 as SNEGSKA (reference sequence). The V end lost 1 base, the J end lost 6 bases, and 3 bases lay between the germline ends. There are 11 residues in the CDR3. The CDR3: CSARAPGELFF. CDR3 sequence (DNA): TGCAGTGCTAGAGCACCCGGGGAGCTGTTTTTT.

CDR3: CASSLESRTDTQYF. CDR3 nucleotide sequence: TGTGCCAGCAGCTTAGAATCCCGTACAGATACGCAGTATTTT. The genes are TRBV7-8 and TRBJ2-3; D unresolved. CDR1 SGHVS and CDR2 FQNEAQ come from the germline V gene. The V and J ends lost 1 base and 3 bases respectively, with 8 bases between them. The CDR3 consists of 14 residues.

This clonotype has a count of ten or more. The junction differs from germline at one of its ends, possibly a read error. V is TRBV6-6 and J is TRBJ2-1; no clear D. CDR1 and CDR2 from the germline V gene are MNHNY and SVGAGI (reference sequence). The CDR3 spans 15 residues. The CDR3 DNA sequence: TGTGCCAGCGAGTTACTGGGATCGATAGTGGACCCTAAGATCTTC. Amino acid sequence: CASELLGSIVDPKIF.

This chain connects TRBV9 to TRBJ2-1; 7 bases align to TRBD1. The CDR3 length is 14 residues. Looked up from germline, CDR1 is SGDLS and CDR2 is YYNGEE. Germline trimming cut 1 base from V and 10 bases from J; bases unmatched to any gene: 8. This CDR3 reads CASSVWTGEGEQFF. The DNA for the CDR3 is TGTGCCAGCAGCGTATGGACAGGAGAGGGGGAGCAGTTCTTC.

This chain uses TRBV9 with TRBJ2-2; 8 bases align to TRBD2. The CDR3 has 20 amino acids. Germline CDR1 is SGDLS and CDR2 is YYNGEE. V lost 4 bases to trimming and J lost 4 bases; unmatched junction nucleotides: 21. CDR3 sequence reads: CASSLGRTSPTPGGTGELFF. DNA of the CDR3: TGTGCCAGCAGCCTAGGGAGGACTAGCCCAACGCCTGGCGGCACCGGGGAGCTGTTTTTT.

J is TRBJ2-6 and V is TRBV2; D not resolved. V lost 3 bases and J 0 bases, leaving 3 bases between the germline ends. The CDR3 runs 14 residues. Looked up from germline, CDR1 is SNHLY and CDR2 is FYNNEI. For the CDR3, the DNA is TGTGCCAGCAGTGACACCTCTGGGGCCAACGTCCTGACTTTC. Encoded protein: CASSDTSGANVLTF.

This clonotype was counted many times. This chain links TRBV7-2 with TRBJ2-5; 7 bases match TRBD2. Germline V gene sequence: CDR1 SGHTA, CDR2 FQGNSA. V lost 3 bases and J lost 4; bases outside the gene matches: 8. The CDR3 has 15 amino acids. CDR3 DNA sequence: TGTGCCAGCAGCTTGAAAGCGGGATTTCGAGAGACCCAGTACTTC. It yields the protein CASSLKAGFRETQYF.

In regard to this clonotype: Sequence at one end of the junction differs from germline and may be a read error. This chain links TRBV6-4 with TRBJ2-2; 9 nucleotides match TRBD1. Germline assignment: CDR1 MRHNA and CDR2 SNTAGT. This CDR3 comprises 15 residues. The CDR3 region has the DNA TGCGCCAGCGGTGACTCGGGACAGGGTCACGGGGAGCTGTTTTTT. Amino acids: CASGDSGQGHGELFF.

This chain links TRBV20-1 with TRBJ1-2; D is ambiguous. Germline CDR1 reads DFQATT; CDR2 reads SNEGSKA (reference sequence). This CDR3 has 11 residues. Trimming took 6 bases from V and 8 from J, leaving 13 bases between them. The CDR3 coding sequence is TGCAGTGCCTATTCCAAGGACGGCTACACCTTC. Translation gives CSAYSKDGYTF.

This clonotype has at least ten counts. The chain has TRBV13 and TRBJ1-2; 9 nucleotides match TRBD1. Germline V CDR1 and CDR2: PRHDT, FYEKMQ (reference sequence). This CDR3 contains 15 residues. With V trimmed by 3 bases and J by 5 bases, 7 bases remained unmatched. As DNA, the CDR3 is TGTGCCAGCAGCTTGCTCCGCGGGACAGGGTATGGCTACACCTTC. Its translation: CASSLLRGTGYGYTF.

The chain joins TRBV19 to TRBJ2-1; D unclear. Between the trimmed V and J ends, which lost 3 bases and 7 bases, there was a span of 7 bases. Germline CDR1 and CDR2: LNHDA and SQIVND (reference sequence). The CDR3 is 12 amino acids. The CDR3 DNA reads as TGTGCCAGTAGTATTGCTCGTAATGAGCAGTTCTTC. Protein sequence: CASSIARNEQFF.